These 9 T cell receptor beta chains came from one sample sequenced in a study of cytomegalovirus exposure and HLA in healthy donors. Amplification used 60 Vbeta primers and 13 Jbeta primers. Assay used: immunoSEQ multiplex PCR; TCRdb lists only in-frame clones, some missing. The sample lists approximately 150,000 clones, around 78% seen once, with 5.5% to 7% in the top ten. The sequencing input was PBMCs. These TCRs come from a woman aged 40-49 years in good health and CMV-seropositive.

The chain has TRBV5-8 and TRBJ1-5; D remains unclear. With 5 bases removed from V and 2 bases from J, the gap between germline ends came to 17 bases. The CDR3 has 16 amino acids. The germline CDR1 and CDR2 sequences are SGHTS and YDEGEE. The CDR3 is CASSTWTGSGNQPQHF. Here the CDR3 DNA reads TGTGCCAGCAGTACCTGGACCGGGAGTGGCAATCAGCCCCAGCATTTT.

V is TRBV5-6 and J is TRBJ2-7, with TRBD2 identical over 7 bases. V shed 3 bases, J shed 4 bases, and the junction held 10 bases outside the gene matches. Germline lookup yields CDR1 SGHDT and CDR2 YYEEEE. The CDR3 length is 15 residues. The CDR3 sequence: CASSSLEAGRYEQYF. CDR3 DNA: TGTGCCAGCAGCTCCCTCGAAGCGGGAAGGTACGAGCAGTACTTC.

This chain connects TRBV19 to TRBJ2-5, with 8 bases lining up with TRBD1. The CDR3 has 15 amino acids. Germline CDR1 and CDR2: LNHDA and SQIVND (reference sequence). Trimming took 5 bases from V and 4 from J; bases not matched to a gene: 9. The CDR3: CASSGRQGRGETQYF. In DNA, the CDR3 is TGTGCCAGTAGTGGGCGACAGGGGCGGGGAGAGACCCAGTACTTC.

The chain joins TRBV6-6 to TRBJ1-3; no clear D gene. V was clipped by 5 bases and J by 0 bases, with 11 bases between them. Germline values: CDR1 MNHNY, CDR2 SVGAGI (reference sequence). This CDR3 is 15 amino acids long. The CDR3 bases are TGTGCCAGCAGTCGGGAGACTACCTCTGGAAACACCATATATTTT. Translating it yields CASSRETTSGNTIYF.

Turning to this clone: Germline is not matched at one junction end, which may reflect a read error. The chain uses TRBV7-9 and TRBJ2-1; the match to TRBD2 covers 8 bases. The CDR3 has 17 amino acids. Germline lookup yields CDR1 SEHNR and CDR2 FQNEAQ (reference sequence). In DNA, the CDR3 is TGTTCCAGCAGCTCGCCCTTGCTAGCGGGCTCCTACAATGAGCAGTTCTTC. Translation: CSSSSPLLAGSYNEQFF.

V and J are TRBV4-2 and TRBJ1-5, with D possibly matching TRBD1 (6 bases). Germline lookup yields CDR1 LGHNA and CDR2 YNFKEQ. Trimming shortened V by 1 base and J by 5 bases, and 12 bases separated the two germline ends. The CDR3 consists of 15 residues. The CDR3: CASSQGQVGDQPQHF. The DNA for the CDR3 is TGTGCCAGCAGCCAAGGACAGGTAGGCGATCAGCCCCAGCATTTT.

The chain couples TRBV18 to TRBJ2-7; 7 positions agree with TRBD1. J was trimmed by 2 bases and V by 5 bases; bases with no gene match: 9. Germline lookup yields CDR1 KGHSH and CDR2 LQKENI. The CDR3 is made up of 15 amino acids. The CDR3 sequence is CASSSGGQGAYEQYF. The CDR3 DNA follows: TGTGCCAGCTCATCGGGTGGGCAGGGGGCCTACGAGCAGTACTTC.

In nucleotides, the CDR3 is TGTGCCAGCAGCCCGCCTCGGGAGGCGGGCACAGATACGCAGTATTTT. It specifies CASSPPREAGTDTQYF. The chain recombines TRBV14 with TRBJ2-3; 7 bases align to TRBD2. Trimming took 4 bases from V and 1 from J; bases not matched to a gene: 8. Germline CDR1 is SGHDN and CDR2 is FVKESK. This CDR3 comprises 16 residues.

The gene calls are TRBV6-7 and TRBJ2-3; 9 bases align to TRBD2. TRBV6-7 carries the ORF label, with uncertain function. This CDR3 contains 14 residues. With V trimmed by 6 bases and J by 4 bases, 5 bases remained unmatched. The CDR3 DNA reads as TGTGCCAGCAGCGGGGGACTAGCCTCAGATACGCAGTATTTT. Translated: CASSGGLASDTQYF.